Listed here are 17 T cell receptor beta chains from one sample, sequenced in a study of early T cells in non-severe SARS-CoV-2 infection (dated by TCRdb to 2020 to 2022). Receptors were amplified or captured by 5' RACE. These reads were obtained on a NextSeq 500. The raw public reads went through TCRdb reprocessing: fastp at Q25, MiXCR clone calling, in-frame beta chains kept. Entries that share a CDR3 protein sequence are merged under the most common genes and DNA. For this sample the table gives some 96,000 distinct CDR3 sequences, of which 11% were detected only once. Of the sample, about 4.5% falls within the top ten clones. The sequenced sample was whole blood, obtained at baseline. The receptors here all came from an adult who was a healthcare worker with PCR-confirmed SARS-CoV-2 infection or an uninfected control (not recorded which).

This clonotype was counted at least ten times. The chain carries TRBV27 and TRBJ2-4, with no clear D. Germline values: CDR1 MNHEY, CDR2 SMNVEV (reference sequence). Trimming left V 6 bases short and J 0 bases short, with 9 bases between. CDR3 length: 14 residues. CDR3 DNA: TGTGCCAGCAGATCTGCAGGAGCCAAAAACATTCAGTACTTC. This gives the protein CASRSAGAKNIQYF.

The chain carries TRBV10-3 and TRBJ1-2; tentatively, D is TRBD1 (6 bases). This CDR3 contains 15 residues. CDR1 is ENHRY, CDR2 SYGVKD, per germline. V lost 3 bases and J 4 bases, leaving 15 bases between the germline ends. CDR3 DNA: TGTGCCATCAGTGATTATCGGACAGTCTTCTATGGCTACACCTTC. This encodes CAISDYRTVFYGYTF.

The chain carries TRBV11-1 and TRBJ2-5, with 11 bases fitting TRBD1. This CDR3 is 16 amino acids long. V dropped 5 bases and J dropped 4; count of bases not matched to a gene: 9. Per germline, CDR1 SGHAT and CDR2 FQDESV (reference sequence). In nucleotides, the CDR3 is TGTGCCAGCAGCGAACCGGGACAGGGGGTGTTAGAGACCCAGTACTTC. Translated: CASSEPGQGVLETQYF.

This clonotype was detected many times. The chain carries TRBV5-8 and TRBJ2-7; the D is unclear. Trimming removed 1 base from V and 1 base from J, with 9 bases in between. Germline values: CDR1 SGHTS, CDR2 YDEGEE. CDR3 length equals 14 residues. For the CDR3, the DNA is TGTGCCAGCAGCTTGAGTTGGAGATCCTACGAGCAGTACTTC. Translated: CASSLSWRSYEQYF.

The gene calls are TRBV5-6 and TRBJ2-7; 9 bases are a match to TRBD1. The CDR3 loop spans 17 amino acids. Germline trimming cut 0 bases from V and 0 bases from J; bases unmatched to any gene: 7. In germline, CDR1 is SGHDT, CDR2 YYEEEE. The CDR3 loop is CASSLDRGRLSSYEQYF. The CDR3 bases are TGTGCCAGCAGCTTGGACAGGGGGCGTTTAAGCTCCTACGAGCAGTACTTC.

This clonotype was seen repeatedly, ten times or more. The genes are TRBV29-1 and TRBJ2-1; 15 bases agree with TRBD2. The CDR3 is 16 residues long. CDR1 and CDR2 from the germline V gene are SQVTM and ANQGSEA. The J segment lost 1 base and the V segment lost 7 bases, leaving 5 bases of the junction unmatched. The CDR3 loop reads CSAMGLAGGSYNEQFF. CDR3 DNA sequence: TGCAGCGCCATGGGACTAGCGGGGGGTTCCTACAATGAGCAGTTCTTC.

This clonotype was seen a handful of times. The chain has TRBV24-1 and TRBJ1-5; no reliable D call. Germline loops: CDR1 KGHDR, CDR2 SFDVKD. Trimming shortened V by 12 bases and J by 2 bases, and 10 bases separated the two germline ends. The CDR3 is 12 amino acids. The DNA of the CDR3 is TGTGCCCCCCTTCGGGGCAATCAGCCCCAGCATTTT. Encoded protein: CAPLRGNQPQHF.

The table lists this clonotype with a count of one. The chain uses TRBV11-2 and TRBJ2-1; TRBD2 matches at 8 bases. The CDR3 runs 15 residues. Trimming cost V 5 bases and J 4 bases; bases outside gene matches: 7. Germline lookup yields CDR1 SGHAT and CDR2 FQNNGV. In DNA form, the CDR3 reads TGTGCCAGCAGCCCCTATAGCGGGGCTTACAATGAGCAGTTCTTC. Encoded protein: CASSPYSGAYNEQFF.

This clonotype was counted only a few times. The V and J genes are TRBV6-6 and TRBJ1-3; the match to TRBD1 covers 7 bases. Germline V gene data show CDR1 as MNHNY and CDR2 as SVGAGI (reference sequence). The CDR3 is 14 residues long. V shed 2 bases and J 3 bases; nucleotides not matched to a gene: 1. The CDR3 is CASSYGTDGNTIYF. The CDR3 coding sequence is TGTGCCAGCAGTTACGGGACAGATGGAAACACCATATATTTT.

This clonotype has a count of ten or more. V and J are TRBV4-3 and TRBJ2-2; D is unresolved. V gave up 4 bases and J gave up 1 base, with 10 bases separating them. There are 15 residues in the CDR3. CDR1 is LGHNA and CDR2 is YSLEER in the germline V gene. CDR3: CASSPQRGNTGELFF. CDR3 DNA sequence: TGCGCCAGCAGCCCCCAGCGAGGGAACACCGGGGAGCTGTTTTTT.

There are many counts of this clonotype. V and J are TRBV18 and TRBJ1-2, with D possibly TRBD1 on 6 matching bases. Germline V gene lookup returns CDR1 KGHSH and CDR2 LQKENI. CDR3 size: 14 residues. V was pared by 9 bases and J by 4 bases, with 18 bases between. The CDR3 nucleotides read TGTGCCAGTTCTCCCTCAACAGGGATCTATGGCTACACCTTC. Encoded protein: CASSPSTGIYGYTF.

This clonotype occurred a few times. V usage is TRBV7-3 and J usage is TRBJ2-5; TRBD1 or TRBD2 may be the D gene (5 bases each). Germline V gene lookup returns CDR1 SGHTA and CDR2 FQGTGA. The CDR3 loop spans 15 amino acids. V dropped 1 base and J dropped 5 bases, with 14 bases sitting between them. CDR3: CASSLNPGTTETQYF. The CDR3 DNA reads TGTGCCAGCAGCTTAAACCCAGGGACGACTGAGACCCAGTACTTC. Full variable domain (outside the CDR3, taken from reference TRBV7-3 and TRBJ2-5): GAGVSQTPSNKVTEKGKYVELRCDPISGHTALYWYRQSLGQGPEFLIYFQGTGAADDSGLPNDRFFAVRPEGSVSTLKIQRTERGDSAVYLCASSLNPGTTETQYFGPGTRLLVL.

V and J are TRBV6-4 and TRBJ2-2; D may be TRBD1 or TRBD2 (6 bases each). V dropped 6 bases and J dropped 4 bases, with 18 bases sitting between them. Looked up from germline, CDR1 is MRHNA and CDR2 is SNTAGT. The CDR3 loop spans 16 amino acids. CDR3 sequence (DNA): TGTGCCAGCAGAAAAGACCCGGGGGCTACCACCGGGGAGCTGTTTTTT. Translating it yields CASRKDPGATTGELFF.

The chain is built from TRBV29-1 and TRBJ2-5; maybe TRBD2 (5 bases). Germline CDR1 is SQVTM and CDR2 is ANQGSEA. This CDR3 comprises 12 residues. Trimming took 5 bases from V and 3 from J, leaving 10 bases between them. In DNA, the CDR3 is TGCAGCGTTAGGCCGAGGGAAGAGACCCAGTACTTC. The encoded protein is CSVRPREETQYF.

There are a few counts of this clonotype. The V and J genes are TRBV7-6 and TRBJ2-2, with 8 bases fitting TRBD1. This CDR3 is 16 amino acids long. The germline gives CDR1 SGHVS, CDR2 FNYEAQ. V shed 1 base and J 3 bases; nucleotides not matched to a gene: 4. This CDR3 is CASSLDPGQDTGELFF. The CDR3 region has the DNA TGTGCCAGCAGCTTAGACCCGGGACAGGACACCGGGGAGCTGTTTTTT.

The rearrangement links TRBV11-3 to TRBJ1-1; a weak D match, TRBD1 (5 bases). CDR1 and CDR2 from the germline V gene are SGHNT and YENEEA. CDR3 size: 17 residues. V gave up 5 bases and J gave up 0 bases, with 19 bases separating them. CDR3 amino acids: CASSPCRDGIMNTEAFF. CDR3 nucleotide sequence: TGTGCCAGCAGCCCCTGCCGGGACGGCATAATGAACACTGAAGCTTTCTTT.

This clonotype has a handful of counts. The chain combines TRBV11-2 with TRBJ1-2; tentative D call: TRBD1 (6 bases). V was clipped by 7 bases and J by 0 bases, with 12 bases between them. Per the germline V gene, CDR1 is SGHAT and CDR2 is FQNNGV. The CDR3 is 14 amino acids. As DNA, the CDR3 is TGTGCCAGCACCATGGGGGCCCCTAACTATGGCTACACCTTC. Protein sequence: CASTMGAPNYGYTF. Complete variable domain (other parts from reference TRBV11-2 and TRBJ1-2): EAGVAQSPRYKIIEKRQSVAFWCNPISGHATLYWYQQILGQGPKLLIQFQNNGVVDDSQLPKDRFSAERLKGVDSTLKIQPAKLEDSAVYLCASTMGAPNYGYTFGSGTRLTVV.